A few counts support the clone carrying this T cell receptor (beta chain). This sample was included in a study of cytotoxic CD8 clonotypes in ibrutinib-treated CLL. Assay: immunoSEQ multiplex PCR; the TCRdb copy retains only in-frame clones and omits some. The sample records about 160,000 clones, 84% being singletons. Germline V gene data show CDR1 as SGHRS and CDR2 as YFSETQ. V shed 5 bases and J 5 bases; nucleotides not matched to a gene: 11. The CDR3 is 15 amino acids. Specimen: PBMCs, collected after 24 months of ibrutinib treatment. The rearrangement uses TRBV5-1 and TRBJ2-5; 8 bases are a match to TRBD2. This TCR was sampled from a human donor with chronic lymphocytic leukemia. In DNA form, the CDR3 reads TGCGCCAGCAGTCCCTACCGGGGGGGCCAGGAGACCCAGTACTTC. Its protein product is CASSPYRGGQETQYF.